The 32 T cell receptor beta chains listed next were all sequenced from one sample in a study of T cells in Graves' hyperthyroidism and ophthalmopathy. RNA transcripts were the template for amplifying TCR beta CDR3 regions. TCR CDR3 underwent first-round RT-PCR with the HTBI primer set. MiXCR, run by TCRdb on the multiplex PCR reads, gives a single entry per CDR3 protein. The table has under 450,000 distinct CDR3 sequences, 17% seen once; the top ten hold more than 30%. The sequenced sample consisted of blood. The origin of the receptors is a woman aged 25 to 39 with Graves' hyperthyroidism that later progressed to Graves' ophthalmopathy.

This clonotype was picked up a small number of times. The rearrangement links TRBV5-1 to TRBJ1-1; the D is unclear. Deletions cut 2 bases from V and 1 base from J, with 12 bases between. In germline, CDR1 is SGHRS, CDR2 YFSETQ. The CDR3 runs 15 residues. The CDR3 DNA follows: TGCGCCAGCAGCTTAAAAAGCCGGACGAACACTGAAGCTTTCTTT. Translated, it gives CASSLKSRTNTEAFF.

This clonotype was observed at least ten times. The rearrangement joins TRBV2 to TRBJ1-1; TRBD1 matches 9 bases. Germline V lookup: CDR1 SNHLY, CDR2 FYNNEI. V lost 8 bases to trimming and J lost 4 bases; unmatched junction nucleotides: 2. The CDR3 runs to 12 residues. The CDR3 nucleotides read TGTGCCAGCTTGGGACAGGGCACTGAAGCTTTCTTT. Amino acid sequence: CASLGQGTEAFF.

This clonotype was observed a few times. The gene calls are TRBV12-3 or TRBV12-4 and TRBJ1-4; 7 bases agree with TRBD1. This CDR3 comprises 16 residues. After removal of 6 bases from V and 8 bases from J, the junction contained 15 bases not matched to a gene. The CDR3 sequence: CASSRSTGPIGEKLFF. The DNA of the CDR3 is TGTGCCAGCAGCCGGTCGACAGGGCCGATTGGGGAAAAACTGTTTTTT.

This clonotype has at least ten counts. The rearrangement joins TRBV12-3 or TRBV12-4 to TRBJ2-3; weak D call: TRBD2 (6 bases). Trimming cost V 7 bases and J 0 bases, with 14 bases left between them. The CDR3 is 15 residues long. The CDR3 DNA is TGTGCCAGCAACCGGGAGTCGGTCAGCACAGATACGCAGTATTTT. Translating it yields CASNRESVSTDTQYF.

This clonotype was seen repeatedly, ten times or more. At one end the junction does not follow the germline gene, possibly because of a read error. J is TRBJ1-1 and V is TRBV2; no definite D call. Germline CDR1 and CDR2: SNHLY and FYNNEI. The CDR3 loop spans 13 amino acids. The CDR3 region has the DNA TGTGCCAGCGGTGAAGGGTACGAGACTGAAGCTTTCTTT. Translation gives CASGEGYETEAFF.

This sequence joins TRBV2 and TRBJ2-7, with D perhaps TRBD1 (6 bases). This CDR3 contains 13 residues. Trimming pared 4 bases from V and 2 bases from J, leaving 9 bases between. Germline assignment: CDR1 SNHLY and CDR2 FYNNEI. The CDR3, as DNA: TGTGCCAGCAGTGTGGACAGTCCCTACGAGCAGTACGTC. Amino acid sequence: CASSVDSPYEQYV.

This clonotype was seen repeatedly, ten times or more. V usage is TRBV2 and J usage is TRBJ2-3; D is possibly TRBD1 or TRBD2 (5 bases each). This CDR3 contains 20 residues. From germline, CDR1 is SNHLY and CDR2 FYNNEI. The V and J ends lost 6 bases and 3 bases respectively, with 31 bases between them. In DNA, the CDR3 is TGTGCCAGCAGGGACACGGGGCCTACAGTGGATGGAGTAGATACAGATACGCAGTATTTT. Protein sequence: CASRDTGPTVDGVDTDTQYF.

The sample holds a few counts of this clonotype. A much larger clone differs by one base, so this may be a read error. The chain couples TRBV6-5 to TRBJ2-2; perhaps TRBD2 as D (6 bases). The CDR3 consists of 14 residues. Germline V CDR1 and CDR2: MNHEY, SVGAGI. V was cut by 3 bases and J by 5 bases, with 10 bases left in between. CDR3 sequence (DNA): TGTGCCAGCAGTTATGGACTAACGACCGGGGAGCTGTTTTTT. Translated: CASSYGLTTGELFF.

The genes are TRBV28 and TRBJ2-5, with D unresolved. The CDR3 has 12 residues. CDR1 is MDHEN, CDR2 SYDVKM, per germline. Deletions cut 6 bases from V and 9 bases from J, with 14 bases between. The CDR3 is CASSLESLAQYF. The CDR3 region has the DNA TGTGCCAGCAGCTTAGAGAGCCTTGCCCAGTACTTC.

This clonotype was detected ten times or more. The genes are TRBV6-5 and TRBJ1-2; 7 nucleotides line up with TRBD1. Germline V lookup: CDR1 MNHEY, CDR2 SVGAGI. The CDR3 covers 14 residues. V trimming: 2 bases; J trimming: 7 bases; junction bases outside the gene matches: 7. CDR3 nucleotide sequence: TGTGCCAGCAGTTACGCGGGACAGATGGGTGGCTACACCTTC. Translating gives CASSYAGQMGGYTF.

This clonotype was counted many times. This rearrangement joins TRBV6-1 to TRBJ2-5; D gene unclear. CDR1 and CDR2 from the germline V gene are MNHNS and SASEGT. The CDR3 loop spans 14 amino acids. V was pared by 5 bases and J by 1 base, with 11 bases between. CDR3 region: CASSPRDTQETQYF. CDR3 DNA sequence: TGTGCCAGCAGTCCGAGAGACACCCAAGAGACCCAGTACTTC.

This clonotype was counted at least ten times. CDR3 loop: CASSLDRQHTEAFF. The CDR3 DNA follows: TGTGCCAGCAGCTTAGACAGGCAACACACTGAAGCTTTCTTT. This chain joins TRBV7-9 and TRBJ1-1; D possibly corresponds to TRBD1 (5 bases). The V end lost 1 base, the J end lost 3 bases, and 9 bases lay between the germline ends. Germline CDR1 is SEHNR and CDR2 is FQNEAQ (reference sequence). This CDR3 has 14 residues.

This clonotype was seen ten or more times. CDR3 DNA sequence: TGTGCCAGCACCAACGAGGGGTTTAGCCGCTATGGCTACACCTTC. This codes for CASTNEGFSRYGYTF. The chain is built from TRBV6-1 and TRBJ1-2, with a tentative D call TRBD1 (5 bases). The CDR3 has 15 amino acids. Between the trimmed V and J ends, which lost 7 bases and 4 bases, there was a span of 19 bases. Germline V gene sequence: CDR1 MNHNS, CDR2 SASEGT.

Many counts were recorded for this clonotype. The chain has TRBV19 and TRBJ1-6; no firm D call. The CDR3 contains 13 residues. Looked up from germline, CDR1 is LNHDA and CDR2 is SQIVND (reference sequence). The V gene lost 5 bases and the J gene lost 10 bases, with 12 bases spanning the gap. Here the CDR3 reads CASSSRRRSPLHF. CDR3 nucleotide sequence: TGTGCCAGTAGTTCCAGGCGGAGATCACCCCTCCACTTT.

The chain has TRBV9 and TRBJ1-6, with TRBD1 matching over 7 bases. This CDR3 has 16 residues. CDR1 is SGDLS and CDR2 is YYNGEE in the germline V gene. The V segment lost 5 bases and the J segment 7 bases; nucleotides outside the gene matches: 12. In nucleotides, the CDR3 is TGTGCCAGCAGAATGACCGACGGGACAGTCAATTCACCCCTCCACTTT. Translation gives CASRMTDGTVNSPLHF.

This clonotype showed up many times. The chain joins TRBV5-8 to TRBJ1-2, with 7 bases aligning to TRBD1. CDR1 and CDR2 from the germline V gene are SGHTS and YDEGEE. V was pared by 3 bases and J by 6 bases, with 14 bases of the junction left unmatched. The CDR3 sequence is 16 residues long. This CDR3 is CASSYEQLRTGDGYTF. CDR3 nucleotide sequence: TGTGCCAGCAGCTACGAGCAGCTACGAACAGGGGATGGCTACACCTTC. Full variable domain (missing parts from reference TRBV5-8 and TRBJ1-2): EAGVTQSPTHLIKTRGQQATLRCSPISGHTSVYWYQQALGLGLQFLLWYDEGEERNRGNFPPRFSGRQFPNYSSELNVNALELEDSALYLCASSYEQLRTGDGYTFGSGTRLTVV.

The table lists this clonotype with many counts. This rearrangement joins TRBV5-8 to TRBJ2-1, with no clear D. CDR3 size: 14 residues. CDR1 is SGHTS and CDR2 is YDEGEE in the germline V gene. V lost 5 bases and J lost 1, with 10 bases in between. Here the CDR3 reads CASSGSPSYNEQFF. In DNA form, the CDR3 reads TGTGCCAGCAGTGGTTCCCCGTCCTACAATGAGCAGTTCTTC.

This clonotype came up many times. CDR3 sequence reads: CAWSVPGASYEQYF. CDR3 coding DNA: TGTGCCTGGAGTGTACCTGGGGCCTCTTACGAGCAGTACTTC. The chain employs TRBV30 and TRBJ2-7; D may be TRBD1 (5 bases). Trimming pared 0 bases from V and 4 bases from J, leaving 13 bases between. The CDR3 consists of 14 residues. Germline lookup yields CDR1 GTSNPN and CDR2 SVGIG (reference sequence).

The CDR3 DNA reads TGTGCCAGCAGCTTGGGAGGGGAACGCCAAGAGACCCAGTACTTC. It translates to CASSLGGERQETQYF. The rearrangement links TRBV5-5 to TRBJ2-5; D possibly uses TRBD1 or TRBD2 (5 bases each). The ends were cut back, 0 bases at V and 1 base at J, with 10 bases in the middle. This CDR3 region has 15 residues. CDR1 SGHKS and CDR2 YYEKEE come from the germline V gene (reference sequence). The full variable domain, in which reference TRBV5-5 and TRBJ2-5 provide the parts outside the CDR3, is DAGVTQSPTHLIKTRGQQVTLRCSPISGHKSVSWYQQVLGQGPQFIFQYYEKEERGRGNFPDRFSARQFPNYSSELNVNALLLGDSALYLCASSLGGERQETQYFGPGTRLLVL.

This clonotype was counted at least ten times. The J gene is TRBJ1-1, the V gene TRBV20-1; the D is unclear. V was trimmed by 1 base and J by 0 bases, leaving 6 bases between them. The CDR3 totals 13 residues. Germline CDR1 is DFQATT and CDR2 is SNEGSKA (reference sequence). The CDR3 DNA reads as TGCAGTGCTAGAGGAACAGTGAACACTGAAGCTTTCTTT. Its protein is CSARGTVNTEAFF.

This clonotype was seen a few times. The rearrangement joins TRBV6-1 to TRBJ1-1, with D unclear. The CDR3 length is 13 residues. CDR1 MNHNS and CDR2 SASEGT come from the germline V gene. V gave up 6 bases and J gave up 6 bases, with 14 bases separating them. CDR3 sequence reads: CASRQTGKAEAFF. The CDR3 DNA follows: TGTGCCAGCAGGCAGACTGGTAAGGCTGAAGCTTTCTTT.

This clonotype was observed many times. The rearrangement uses TRBV3-1 and TRBJ2-3; D is perhaps TRBD1 or TRBD2 (6 bases each). Germline V CDR1 and CDR2: LGHDT, YNNKEL (reference sequence). The CDR3 spans 16 residues. Trimming left V 1 base short and J 5 bases short, with 16 bases between. The CDR3 region has the DNA TGTGCCAGCAGCCAAGTCTTCGGGGGCCCTGGAGATACGCAGTATTTT. Amino acids: CASSQVFGGPGDTQYF.

V usage is TRBV20-1 and J usage is TRBJ2-7; the match to TRBD2 covers 12 bases. CDR3 length: 17 amino acids. The J segment lost 4 bases and the V segment lost 0 bases, leaving 10 bases of the junction unmatched. CDR1 and CDR2 (germline): DFQATT, SNEGSKA (reference sequence). DNA for the CDR3: TGCAGTGCTAGAGATCGACTAGCGGGAGTTAGGATGTACGAGCAGTACTTC. Amino acid sequence: CSARDRLAGVRMYEQYF.

The table lists this clonotype with many counts. This chain connects TRBV10-3 to TRBJ1-1; no firm D call. CDR3 length equals 17 residues. The germline gives CDR1 ENHRY, CDR2 SYGVKD. Trimming removed 2 bases at V and 0 bases at J, with 16 bases between. As DNA, the CDR3 is TGTGCCATCAGTGAGACAAATTTGGGCTTTTTGAACACTGAAGCTTTCTTT. It is translated as CAISETNLGFLNTEAFF.

This clonotype occurred a few times. This chain uses TRBV19 with TRBJ2-3; D ambiguous. CDR1 and CDR2 (germline): LNHDA, SQIVND (reference sequence). Trimming removed 5 bases from V and 2 bases from J, with 14 bases in between. The CDR3 has 15 residues. CDR3 DNA sequence: TGTGCCAGTAGTCTCCGCCAGGAAACCACAGATACGCAGTATTTT. This gives the protein CASSLRQETTDTQYF.

This clonotype was seen at least ten times. The chain combines TRBV6-1 with TRBJ2-7; 7 bases line up with TRBD2. The germline V gene has CDR1 MNHNS and CDR2 SASEGT. The CDR3 spans 15 residues. V was pared by 6 bases and J by 2 bases, with 10 bases of the junction left unmatched. The CDR3 loop reads CASRRQWGGAYEQYF. CDR3 bases: TGTGCCAGCAGGAGACAATGGGGGGGGGCCTACGAGCAGTACTTC.

This clonotype was detected many times. The V and J genes are TRBV27 and TRBJ1-2, with D possibly being TRBD1 (6 bases). The CDR3 is 14 amino acids. Germline CDR1 reads MNHEY; CDR2 reads SMNVEV (reference sequence). V lost 3 bases and J 5 bases, leaving 13 bases between the germline ends. The CDR3 here is CASSFGGAGYGYTF. The CDR3 nucleotides read TGTGCCAGCAGTTTTGGGGGCGCGGGGTATGGCTACACCTTC.

This clonotype came up many times. The V gene is TRBV6-6, the J gene TRBJ2-3; TRBD2 might be the D (6 bases). The CDR3 spans 17 residues. The germline gives CDR1 MNHNY, CDR2 SVGAGI (reference sequence). The V gene lost 1 base and the J gene lost 3 bases, with 17 bases spanning the gap. The CDR3 here is CASSYLGGLPPTDTQYF. DNA of the CDR3: TGTGCCAGCAGTTACTTGGGGGGTTTGCCACCGACAGATACGCAGTATTTT.

The chain is built from TRBV5-5 and TRBJ2-2; 15 bases are a match to TRBD2. The CDR3 consists of 19 residues. CDR1 is SGHKS, CDR2 YYEKEE, per germline (reference sequence). The J segment lost 4 bases and the V segment lost 1 base, leaving 8 bases of the junction unmatched. The CDR3 bases are TGTGCCAGCAGCTTGACGGGGACTAGCGGGGGGCTACTCACCGGGGAGCTGTTTTTT. Encoded protein: CASSLTGTSGGLLTGELFF.

In this sample, this clonotype turned up many times. The chain recombines TRBV7-9 with TRBJ2-7; TRBD1 is a possible D gene (6 bases). Per the germline V gene, CDR1 is SEHNR and CDR2 is FQNEAQ (reference sequence). CDR3 size: 14 residues. Trimming took 4 bases from V and 2 from J, leaving 12 bases between them. The CDR3 DNA reads as TGTGCCAGCAGCTCCCTGACAGGTACCTACGAGCAGTACTTC. As protein: CASSSLTGTYEQYF.

The chain couples TRBV20-1 to TRBJ2-7, with D uncertain. Between the trimmed V and J ends, which lost 0 bases and 3 bases, there was a span of 18 bases. The V gene's germline CDR1 is DFQATT and CDR2 SNEGSKA (reference sequence). This CDR3 has 16 residues. Here the CDR3 DNA reads TGCAGTGCTAGAGATAGTCGGAAGAATTACCACTACGAGCAGTACTTC. It encodes CSARDSRKNYHYEQYF.

This clonotype was found a few times. This chain joins TRBV10-2 and TRBJ1-1; TRBD1 might be the D (6 bases). V lost 4 bases and J 5 bases, leaving 14 bases between the germline ends. The CDR3 covers 14 residues. Per germline, CDR1 WSHSY and CDR2 SAAADI. The CDR3 sequence is CASSAFSGTTEAFF. For the CDR3, the DNA is TGCGCCAGCAGTGCTTTTTCCGGGACAACTGAAGCTTTCTTT.